These 13 T cell receptor beta chains share one sample of origin, sequenced in a study of cytomegalovirus exposure and HLA in healthy donors. PCR involved 60 Vbeta and 13 Jbeta primers. Assay used: immunoSEQ multiplex PCR; TCRdb lists only in-frame clones, some missing. Of 120,000 to 150,000 clones listed, approximately 65% are singletons. Sequences were obtained from PBMCs. The receptors here all came from an older woman in good health and CMV-seronegative.

A remark on this clone: The junction shows a germline mismatch at one end, possibly a read error. The chain employs TRBV7-9 and TRBJ1-6, with TRBD1 matching 8 bases. Germline V CDR1 and CDR2: SEHNR, FQNEAQ (reference sequence). The CDR3 covers 18 residues. The CDR3 sequence is CSSSRLGGGTGVYSPLHF. The CDR3 bases are TGTTCCAGCAGCCGCCTTGGAGGGGGGACAGGAGTATATTCACCCCTCCACTTT.

V and J are TRBV6-5 and TRBJ1-2; D call uncertain. CDR3 length equals 14 residues. Trimming removed 5 bases at V and 3 bases at J, with 13 bases between. CDR1 is MNHEY, CDR2 SVGAGI, per germline. CDR3 in amino acids: CASSEASGDYGYTF. The DNA of the CDR3 is TGTGCCAGCAGTGAGGCTTCCGGGGACTATGGCTACACCTTC.

This sequence joins TRBV9 and TRBJ1-6, with TRBD1 identical over 7 bases. This CDR3 has 16 residues. Germline CDR1 and CDR2: SGDLS and YYNGEE. With 0 bases clipped from V and 10 bases from J, the junction kept 10 bases outside the gene matches. CDR3 in amino acids: CASSVGRTGAESPLHF. Written as DNA, the CDR3 is TGTGCCAGCAGCGTAGGGAGAACAGGGGCGGAATCACCCCTCCACTTT.

The J gene is TRBJ1-4, the V gene TRBV2; D call uncertain. Germline-derived CDR1 and CDR2 are SNHLY and FYNNEI. The CDR3 is made up of 14 amino acids. The ends were cut back, 6 bases at V and 8 bases at J, with 16 bases in the middle. The CDR3: CASRTGNPGEKLFF. CDR3 sequence (DNA): TGTGCCAGCAGGACGGGGAATCCCGGGGAAAAACTGTTTTTT.

On this clone: Compared with germline, one end of the junction differs, possibly owing to a read error. V is TRBV5-3 and J is TRBJ2-5, with 8 bases aligning to TRBD1. TRBV5-3 is recorded as an ORF, its role being uncertain. The CDR3 extends over 16 amino acids. The CDR3 nucleotides are TGTGCCAGAAGCCCCAGGACAGGGAGAATACAAGGGACCCAGTACTTC. This codes for CARSPRTGRIQGTQYF.

This chain connects TRBV10-2 to TRBJ2-7, with TRBD2 matching 7 bases. The ends lost 4 bases at V and 6 bases at J; junction bases unmatched: 15. Germline V gene sequence: CDR1 WSHSY, CDR2 SAAADI. This CDR3 region has 16 residues. DNA for the CDR3: TGCGCCAGCAGTGTAGAAGGGAGGGCGCGATTTAGCGAGCAGTACTTC. Protein product: CASSVEGRARFSEQYF.

The rearrangement uses TRBV5-5 and TRBJ1-2, with D perhaps matching TRBD1 (6 bases). CDR1 and CDR2 (germline): SGHKS, YYEKEE (reference sequence). CDR3 length: 15 amino acids. The V and J ends lost 0 bases and 7 bases respectively, with 16 bases between them. The CDR3 protein is CASSLDPRGGAGYTF. CDR3 bases: TGTGCCAGCAGCTTGGATCCTAGGGGGGGGGCTGGCTACACCTTC.

V and J are TRBV19 and TRBJ2-5; 8 nucleotides match TRBD1. This CDR3 is built from 17 residues. Germline V gives CDR1 LNHDA, CDR2 SQIVND (reference sequence). Trimming removed 9 bases from V and 4 bases from J; junction bases left unmatched: 19. The CDR3 here is CASPNPRTGKLGETQYF. CDR3 in DNA: TGTGCCAGCCCCAACCCCCGGACAGGGAAGTTAGGAGAGACCCAGTACTTC.

This chain joins TRBV11-2 and TRBJ1-3, with D unclear. V was shortened by 2 bases and J by 0 bases, with 5 bases between the two germline ends. Germline V gives CDR1 SGHAT, CDR2 FQNNGV. The CDR3 spans 14 residues. CDR3 in amino acids: CASSLKPSGNTIYF. In DNA, the CDR3 is TGTGCCAGCAGCTTAAAGCCCTCTGGAAACACCATATATTTT.

CDR3 bases: TGTGCCAGCAGCACAGCAAGAAATGAAAAACTGTTTTTT. This sequence encodes CASSTARNEKLFF. This rearrangement joins TRBV7-2 to TRBJ1-4, with D uncertain. The CDR3 is 13 amino acids. Germline CDR1 reads SGHTA; CDR2 reads FQGNSA. V gave up 5 bases and J gave up 5 bases, with 9 bases separating them.

The V gene is TRBV5-1, the J gene TRBJ2-5; 14 bases are shared with TRBD2. CDR3 length: 19 amino acids. Germline trimming cut 3 bases from V and 2 bases from J; bases unmatched to any gene: 12. Germline CDR1 reads SGHRS; CDR2 reads YFSETQ. Here the CDR3 DNA reads TGCGCCAGCAGCTCCGTAACTCGGACTAGCGGGAGGCAGCAAGAGACCCAGTACTTC. Residues: CASSSVTRTSGRQQETQYF.

Only a few counts were recorded for this clone. The chain links TRBV10-1 to TRBJ1-2; 9 bases are a match to TRBD1. This CDR3 comprises 16 residues. In germline, CDR1 is WNHNN, CDR2 SYGVQD (reference sequence). Losses at the gene ends were 2 bases for V and 4 bases for J; bases not matched to a gene: 8. CDR3 DNA sequence: TGCGCCAGCAGTGAGCCGTACAGGGGGCCTTTCTATGGCTACACCTTC. This codes for CASSEPYRGPFYGYTF.

The rearrangement links TRBV5-1 to TRBJ1-2, with D possibly matching TRBD1 (5 bases). The germline gives CDR1 SGHRS, CDR2 YFSETQ. Between the trimmed V and J ends, which lost 0 bases and 7 bases, there was a span of 16 bases. The CDR3 length is 15 residues. The chain's CDR3 is CASSLAPGRPVGYTF. CDR3 sequence (DNA): TGCGCCAGCAGCTTGGCCCCAGGGCGTCCCGTTGGCTACACCTTC.